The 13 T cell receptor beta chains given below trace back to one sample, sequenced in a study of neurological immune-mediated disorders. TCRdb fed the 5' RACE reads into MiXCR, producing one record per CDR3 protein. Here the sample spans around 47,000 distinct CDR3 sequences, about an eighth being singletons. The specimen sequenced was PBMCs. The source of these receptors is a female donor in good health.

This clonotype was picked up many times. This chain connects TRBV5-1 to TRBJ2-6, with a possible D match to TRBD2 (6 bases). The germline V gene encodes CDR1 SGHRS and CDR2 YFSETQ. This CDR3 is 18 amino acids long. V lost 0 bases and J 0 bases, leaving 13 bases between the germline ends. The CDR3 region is CASSLVGGRSSGANVLTF. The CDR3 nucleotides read TGCGCCAGCAGCTTGGTTGGGGGGAGAAGCTCTGGGGCCAACGTCCTGACTTTC.

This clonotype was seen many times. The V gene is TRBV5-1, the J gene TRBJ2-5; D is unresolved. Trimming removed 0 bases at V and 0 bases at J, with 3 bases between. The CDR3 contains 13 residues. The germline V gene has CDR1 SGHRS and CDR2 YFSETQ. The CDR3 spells CASSLGDQETQYF. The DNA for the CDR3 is TGCGCCAGCAGCTTGGGTGACCAAGAGACCCAGTACTTC.

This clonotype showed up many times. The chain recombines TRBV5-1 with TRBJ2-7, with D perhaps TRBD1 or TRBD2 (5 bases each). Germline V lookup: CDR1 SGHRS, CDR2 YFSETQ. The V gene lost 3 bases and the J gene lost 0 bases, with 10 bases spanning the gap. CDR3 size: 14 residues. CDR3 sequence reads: CASSSPGPSYEQYF. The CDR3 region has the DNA TGCGCCAGCAGCTCCCCGGGACCCTCCTACGAGCAGTACTTC.

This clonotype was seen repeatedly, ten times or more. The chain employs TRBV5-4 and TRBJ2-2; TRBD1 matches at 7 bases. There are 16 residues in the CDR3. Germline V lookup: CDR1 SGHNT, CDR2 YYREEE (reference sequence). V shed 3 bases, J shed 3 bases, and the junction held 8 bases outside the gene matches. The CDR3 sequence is CASSSGRDSYTGELFF. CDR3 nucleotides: TGTGCCAGCAGCTCAGGACGGGACAGCTACACCGGGGAGCTGTTTTTT.

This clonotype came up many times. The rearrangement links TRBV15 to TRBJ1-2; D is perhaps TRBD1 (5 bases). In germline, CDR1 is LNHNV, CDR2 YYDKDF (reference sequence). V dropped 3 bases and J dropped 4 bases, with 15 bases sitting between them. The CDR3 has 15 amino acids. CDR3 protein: CATSRGPARGYGYTF. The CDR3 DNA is TGTGCCACCAGCAGGGGACCGGCAAGGGGCTATGGCTACACCTTC.

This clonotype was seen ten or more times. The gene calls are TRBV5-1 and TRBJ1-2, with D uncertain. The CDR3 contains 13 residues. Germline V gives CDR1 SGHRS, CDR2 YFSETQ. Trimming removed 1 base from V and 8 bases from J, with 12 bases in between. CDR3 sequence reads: CASSLPGTGGYTF. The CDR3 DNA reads TGCGCCAGCAGCTTGCCGGGAACGGGAGGCTACACCTTC.

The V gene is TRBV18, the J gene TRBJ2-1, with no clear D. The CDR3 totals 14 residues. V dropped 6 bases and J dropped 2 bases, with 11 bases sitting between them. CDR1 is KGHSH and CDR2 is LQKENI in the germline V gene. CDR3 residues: CASSMSSTYNEQFF. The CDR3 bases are TGTGCCAGCTCGATGAGTAGTACCTACAATGAGCAGTTCTTC.

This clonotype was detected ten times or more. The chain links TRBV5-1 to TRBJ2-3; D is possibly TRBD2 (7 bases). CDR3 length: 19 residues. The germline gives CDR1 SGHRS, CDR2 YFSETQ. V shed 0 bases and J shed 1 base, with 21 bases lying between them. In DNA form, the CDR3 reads TGCGCCAGCAGCTTGGACCATGGGGGGGGGCAGCGAGGCACAGATACGCAGTATTTT. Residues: CASSLDHGGGQRGTDTQYF.

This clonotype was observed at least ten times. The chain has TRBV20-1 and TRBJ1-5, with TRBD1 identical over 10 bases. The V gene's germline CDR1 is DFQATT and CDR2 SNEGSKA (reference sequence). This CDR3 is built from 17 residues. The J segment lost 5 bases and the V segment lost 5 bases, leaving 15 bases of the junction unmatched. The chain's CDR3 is CSARDRGIGSSDQPQHF. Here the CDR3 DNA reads TGCAGTGCTCGGGACAGGGGAATAGGCTCGTCGGATCAGCCCCAGCATTTT.

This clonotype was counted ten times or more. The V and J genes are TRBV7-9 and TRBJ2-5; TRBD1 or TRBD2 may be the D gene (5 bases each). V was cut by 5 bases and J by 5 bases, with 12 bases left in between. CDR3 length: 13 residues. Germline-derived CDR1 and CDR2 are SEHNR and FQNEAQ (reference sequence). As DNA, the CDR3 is TGTGCCAGCAGCCTGGGGGAGTGGGAGACCCAGTACTTC. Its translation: CASSLGEWETQYF.

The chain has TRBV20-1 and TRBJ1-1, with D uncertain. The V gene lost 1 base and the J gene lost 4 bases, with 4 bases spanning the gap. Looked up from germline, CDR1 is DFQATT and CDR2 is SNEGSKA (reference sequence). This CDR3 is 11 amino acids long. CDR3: CSARVGTEAFF. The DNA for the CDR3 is TGCAGTGCTAGAGTCGGCACTGAAGCTTTCTTT.

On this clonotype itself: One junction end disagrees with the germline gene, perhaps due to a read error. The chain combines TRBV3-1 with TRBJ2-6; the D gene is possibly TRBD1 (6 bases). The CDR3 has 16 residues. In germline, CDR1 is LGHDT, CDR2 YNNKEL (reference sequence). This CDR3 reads CASSQGGGSWANVQTF. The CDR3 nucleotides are TGTGCCAGCAGCCAAGGTGGGGGCTCTTGGGCCAACGTCCAGACTTTC.

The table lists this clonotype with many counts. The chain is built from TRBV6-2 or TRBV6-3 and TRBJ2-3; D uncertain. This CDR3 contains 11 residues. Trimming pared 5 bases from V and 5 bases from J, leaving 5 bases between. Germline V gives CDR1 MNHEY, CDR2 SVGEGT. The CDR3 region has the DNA TGTGCCAGCAGTAGGAGAGATACGCAGTATTTT. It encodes CASSRRDTQYF.